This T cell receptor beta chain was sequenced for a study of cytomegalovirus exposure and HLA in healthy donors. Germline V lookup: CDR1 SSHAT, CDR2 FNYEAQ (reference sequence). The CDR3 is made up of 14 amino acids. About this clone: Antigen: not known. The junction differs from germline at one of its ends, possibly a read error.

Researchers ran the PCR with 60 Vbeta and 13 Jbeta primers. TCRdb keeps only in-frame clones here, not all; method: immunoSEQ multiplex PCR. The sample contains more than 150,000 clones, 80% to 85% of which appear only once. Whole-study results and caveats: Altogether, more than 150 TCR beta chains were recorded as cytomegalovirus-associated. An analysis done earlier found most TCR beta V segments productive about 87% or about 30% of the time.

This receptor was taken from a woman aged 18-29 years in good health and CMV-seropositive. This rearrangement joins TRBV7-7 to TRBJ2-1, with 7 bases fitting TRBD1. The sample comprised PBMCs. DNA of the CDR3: TGTGCTAGCAGCCCCCAGGGGGTTGCGACAGGGCGGTTCTTC. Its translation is CASSPQGVATGRFF.